A single sample is the source of the 21 T cell receptor beta chains below, sequenced in a study of tumor and adjacent non-tumor tissue in lung cancer. A modified ARM-PCR protocol with three rounds of nested PCR amplified TCRbeta. Each CDR3 protein gets one entry after TCRdb re-called the multiplex PCR reads with MiXCR. The data contain about 90,000 distinct CDR3 sequences, about 77% of them seen just once; the ten biggest clones take up about a fifth. This sample's RNA came from whole unsorted tissue. This non-tumor lung sample came from over 3 cm beyond the tumor edge. Input material: distant non-tumor lung tissue. These receptor sequences come from a woman aged 45-60 years with non-small cell lung cancer.

With regard to this clonotype: The junction departs from germline at one end; a sequencing error may be responsible. The chain links TRBV6-5 to TRBJ2-7; 7 bases match TRBD2. CDR1 MNHEY and CDR2 SVGAGI come from the germline V gene. There are 13 residues in the CDR3. CDR3 in DNA: TGTCCCAGCTGGAGCGGGAATGCCTACGAGCACTACTTC. Translating it yields CPSWSGNAYEHYF.

To note about this clonotype: An end of the junction differs from the germline gene, which may be a read error. The V call is TRBV5-4, the J call TRBJ2-6, with TRBD2 matching 8 bases. CDR1 is SGHNT and CDR2 is YYREEE in the germline V gene (reference sequence). There are 18 residues in the CDR3. CDR3 sequence (DNA): TGTGCCAGCAGCAGTGCGGGACTAGTGGGACCTGGGGCCAGCGTCCTGACTTTC. Translating it yields CASSSAGLVGPGASVLTF.

On this clonotype: Just one base apart from a much larger clone, this may be a read error. V and J are TRBV11-2 and TRBJ1-3, with D uncertain. This CDR3 comprises 12 residues. CDR1 and CDR2 from the germline V gene are SGHAT and FQNNGV. As DNA, the CDR3 is TGTGCCAGCAGCACAGTCGGAAACACCGTATATTTT. Translation gives CASSTVGNTVYF.

This clonotype is classed as medium-sized (0.01 to 0.1%). This chain joins TRBV29-1 and TRBJ2-7, with D possibly TRBD2 on 6 matching bases. Between the trimmed V and J ends, which lost 2 bases and 2 bases, there was a span of 10 bases. The CDR3 covers 13 residues. Per the germline V gene, CDR1 is SQVTM and CDR2 is ANQGSEA. CDR3 loop: CSVESGFTYEQYF. CDR3 DNA: TGCAGCGTTGAAAGCGGGTTCACCTACGAGCAGTACTTC.

As regards this clonotype: It may be a read error: a sequence one base away is much more abundant. This sequence joins TRBV20-1 and TRBJ2-3, with D hard to call. The CDR3 consists of 12 residues. Germline V gene lookup returns CDR1 DFQATT and CDR2 SNEGSKA (reference sequence). V was cut by 5 bases and J by 0 bases, with 6 bases left in between. The CDR3 region has the DNA TGCAGTGCTTCTCTTAGCACAGATACGCAGTATTTT. Residues: CSASLSTDTQYF.

Details on this clonotype: The missing conserved phenylalanine or tryptophan at the end of this CDR3 makes a read error likely. The DNA is omitted, as the CDR3 cannot be located on it reliably, and the CDR3 follows TCRdb's listing. V is TRBV10-3 and J is TRBJ2-4. The CDR3 is made up of 12 amino acids, end residues included. Looked up from germline, CDR1 is ENHRY and CDR2 is SYGVKD. The chain's CDR3 is CAGGPAKNVQYL.

In regard to this clonotype: A junction boundary mismatches the germline segment, possibly from a read error. The gene calls are TRBV11-2 and TRBJ2-2; a weak D match, TRBD2 (5 bases). The length of the CDR3 is 15 residues. Germline assignment: CDR1 SGHAT and CDR2 FQNNGV. The CDR3 nucleotides are TGCGCCAGCACCCTAGGGAACGGGAAGGCCGGGGAGCTGTTTTTC. This sequence encodes CASTLGNGKAGELFF.

In the case of this clonotype: Relative to the germline gene, one junction end is altered; a read error may explain this. V gene TRBV28 combines with J gene TRBJ2-2, with 10 bases matching TRBD1. Germline V gene lookup returns CDR1 MDHEN and CDR2 SYDVKM. The CDR3 extends over 15 amino acids. In nucleotides, the CDR3 is TGTGTCAGCAGCCGCGGGACAGGGGACACCGGGGAGCTGTTTTTT. Protein: CVSSRGTGDTGELFF.

This sequence joins TRBV10-3 and TRBJ1-6, with TRBD1 identical over 8 bases. CDR3 length equals 15 residues. V shed 11 bases, J shed 15 bases, and the junction held 21 bases outside the gene matches. CDR1 is ENHRY, CDR2 SYGVKD, per germline. CDR3 amino acids: CAVANLGQGVTHLHF. CDR3 coding DNA: TGTGCCGTAGCTAACCTCGGACAGGGAGTGACACACCTCCACTTT.

In regard to this clonotype: Its ends do not fully match the called genes, so a read error is possible. The genes are TRBV12-5 and TRBJ1-1; TRBD1 matches at 7 bases. The CDR3 has 15 residues. Germline V CDR1 and CDR2: LGHNT, FRNRAP. DNA for the CDR3: TGTGCTAGTGCCGAAATGGACAGGAGGAACACTGATGCTTTCTTT. This codes for CASAEMDRRNTDAFF.

This clonotype occurred once. One junction end does not reproduce the germline sequence, and a read error may be involved. The CDR3 reads CACSLEKGGRGYGNTF. The CDR3 DNA reads as TGTGCCTGCAGCTTAGAAAAGGGGGGCCGAGGATATGGCAACACCTTC. This chain connects TRBV11-2 to TRBJ1-2; D may be TRBD1 (6 bases). There are 16 residues in the CDR3. Per germline, CDR1 SGHAT and CDR2 FQNNGV.

This clonotype was detected once. This may be a read error: a much more frequent sequence differs by one nucleotide. The rearrangement joins TRBV15 to TRBJ2-1; TRBD2 might be the D (5 bases). This CDR3 spans 16 amino acids. The germline CDR1 and CDR2 sequences are LNHNV and YYDKDF (reference sequence). The ends were cut back, 3 bases at V and 7 bases at J, with 19 bases in the middle. The CDR3 DNA follows: TGTGCCACCAGCAGGTTAAGAGTAGCGAGAGGAAATGAGCAGTTCTTC. This codes for CATSRLRVARGNEQFF.

To note about this clonotype: It is likely a read error, because the conserved phenylalanine at the end of the CDR3 is missing. The V and J genes are TRBV6-1 and TRBJ2-7, with a tentative D call TRBD1 (5 bases). This CDR3 has 13 amino acids. The germline V and J ends were trimmed by 9 bases and 3 bases, with 15 bases remaining between them. Germline values: CDR1 MNHNS, CDR2 SASEGT. CDR3 protein: CASIEGQGYEQYL. The DNA for the CDR3 is TGTGCCAGTATTGAAGGCCAGGGCTACGAGCAGTACCTC.

Points on this clonotype: The junction and the germline gene differ at one end; a read error may be behind it. This rearrangement joins TRBV11-2 to TRBJ2-5; a weak D match, TRBD2 (5 bases). From germline, CDR1 is SGHAT and CDR2 FQNNGV. This CDR3 is 13 amino acids long. The CDR3 here is CATSLEASRRLYF. For the CDR3, the DNA is TGTGCCACCAGCTTAGAGGCTAGCAGGCGATTGTACTTC. The variable domain in full, completed from reference TRBV11-2 and TRBJ2-5, reads EAGVAQSPRYKIIEKRQSVAFWCNPISGHATLYWYQQILGQGPKLLIQFQNNGVVDDSQLPKDRFSAERLKGVDSTLKIQPAKLEDSAVYLCATSLEASRRLYFGPGTRLLVL.

As concerns this clonotype: The junction does not match germline at one end; this may be a read error. This chain joins TRBV6-7 and TRBJ2-7, with TRBD1 as a possible D gene (7 bases). TRBV6-7 is annotated as an ORF whose role is uncertain. The CDR3 length is 16 residues. CDR3 amino acids: CASSYRSGGGPYERYF. The CDR3 DNA follows: TGTGCCAGCAGTTACCGTAGTGGAGGGGGCCCCTACGAGCGGTACTTC.

Turning to this clonotype: A much larger clone sits a single nucleotide away, making a read error possible. This chain uses TRBV7-9 with TRBJ2-7; D is undetermined. The V gene lost 5 bases and the J gene lost 7 bases, with 15 bases spanning the gap. Germline assignment: CDR1 SEHNR and CDR2 FQNEAQ (reference sequence). This CDR3 has 13 amino acids. The DNA for the CDR3 is TGTGCCAGCAGCGGGCCCGGCATGGGGGAGCAGTACTTC. Residues: CASSGPGMGEQYF.

Worth noting for this clonotype: The junction does not match germline at one end; this may be a read error. The CDR3 nucleotides are TGTGCCAGCAGCCAACCCGGGACGAACTCCTACGATCACTACTTC. Its protein product is CASSQPGTNSYDHYF. The chain couples TRBV4-1 to TRBJ2-7, with D possibly called TRBD1 or TRBD2 (5 bases each). This CDR3 is built from 15 residues. Germline CDR1 reads MGHRA; CDR2 reads YSYEKL.

This clonotype was seen a handful of times. A much larger clonotype is one base distant, so this may be a read error. This chain links TRBV5-1 with TRBJ1-1; a weak D match, TRBD1 (6 bases). Looked up from germline, CDR1 is SGHRS and CDR2 is YFSETQ. The CDR3 length is 13 residues. Trimming took 5 bases from V and 7 from J, leaving 15 bases between them. The CDR3 coding sequence is TGCGCCAGCAGGTTGCTGGGGGCCGGTGAAGCTTTCTTT. It specifies CASRLLGAGEAFF.

Note on this clonotype: At one of its ends the junction is not consistent with the germline gene, which may arise from a read error. The chain has TRBV7-9 and TRBJ2-1; D not certain. From germline, CDR1 is SEHNR and CDR2 FQNEAQ (reference sequence). This CDR3 contains 16 residues. The CDR3 loop is CVSSLAPLHPYSEQFF. The CDR3 nucleotides read TGTGTCAGCAGCTTAGCACCCCTCCACCCCTACAGTGAGCAGTTCTTC.

In this sample, this clonotype turned up once. One end of the junction does not line up with germline, which may come from a read error. The chain has TRBV5-1 and TRBJ2-2; a possible D gene is TRBD2 (6 bases). CDR3 length: 18 amino acids. From germline, CDR1 is SGHRS and CDR2 YFSETQ. CDR3 in DNA: TGCGACAGCAGCTTGGTTCCCATGGAGGGGCCGAACACCGGGGAGCTGTTTTTT. Protein sequence: CDSSLVPMEGPNTGELFF. Combining the CDR3 with reference TRBV5-1 and TRBJ2-2 gives the whole variable domain KAGVTQTPRYLIKTRGQQVTLSCSPISGHRSVSWYQQTPGQGLQFLFEYFSETQRNKGNFPGRFSGRQFSNSRSEMNVSTLELGDSALYLCDSSLVPMEGPNTGELFFGEGSRLTVL.

To note about this clonotype: One end of the junction varies from germline; a read error may be responsible. CDR3 sequence: CCVEGGDRVVSYNEQFF. The CDR3 coding sequence is TGCTGCGTTGAAGGGGGAGATAGGGTCGTGTCCTACAATGAGCAGTTCTTC. The chain is built from TRBV29-1 and TRBJ2-1, with a possible D match to TRBD1 (6 bases). This CDR3 is built from 17 residues. The germline V gene has CDR1 SQVTM and CDR2 ANQGSEA.